The 2 T cell receptor beta chains presented below share a single source sample, sequenced in a study of cytomegalovirus exposure and HLA in healthy donors. PCR employed 60 Vbeta and 13 Jbeta primers. Some clones are missing from TCRdb's copy, which holds only in-frame ones; the method was immunoSEQ multiplex PCR. In the table there are around 200,000 clones, over 80% of which are singletons. The sample taken for sequencing was PBMCs. Receptors were obtained from a man aged 50 to 60 in good health and CMV-seronegative.

This rearrangement joins TRBV5-1 to TRBJ2-1; 11 bases agree with TRBD1. Per germline, CDR1 SGHRS and CDR2 YFSETQ. The J segment lost 9 bases and the V segment lost 1 base, leaving 6 bases of the junction unmatched. This CDR3 is built from 15 residues. CDR3 bases: TGCGCCAGCAGCTTGAGGACAGGGGGCTTAGGTGAGCAGTTCTTC. It is translated as CASSLRTGGLGEQFF.

The genes are TRBV7-3 and TRBJ2-3; D possibly corresponds to TRBD2 (7 bases). The germline gives CDR1 SGHTA, CDR2 FQGTGA. With 4 bases removed from V and 6 bases from J, the gap between germline ends came to 14 bases. The CDR3 sequence is 14 residues long. CDR3 residues: CASSSGGPSDTQYF. For the CDR3, the DNA is TGTGCCAGCAGCTCGGGGGGCCCGTCGGATACGCAGTATTTT.